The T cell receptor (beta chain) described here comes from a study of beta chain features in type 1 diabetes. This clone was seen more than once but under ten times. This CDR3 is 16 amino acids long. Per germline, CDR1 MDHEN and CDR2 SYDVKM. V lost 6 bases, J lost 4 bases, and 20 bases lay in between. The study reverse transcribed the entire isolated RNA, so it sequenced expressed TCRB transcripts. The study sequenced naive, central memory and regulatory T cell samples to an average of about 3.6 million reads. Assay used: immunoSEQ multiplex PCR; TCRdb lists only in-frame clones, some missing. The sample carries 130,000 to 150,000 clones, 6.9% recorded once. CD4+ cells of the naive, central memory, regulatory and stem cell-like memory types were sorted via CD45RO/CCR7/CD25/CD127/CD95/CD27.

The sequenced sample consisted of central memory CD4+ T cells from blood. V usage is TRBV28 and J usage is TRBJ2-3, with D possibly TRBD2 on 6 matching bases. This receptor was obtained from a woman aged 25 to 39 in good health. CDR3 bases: TGTGCCAGCAGCCTCCTATACGGGAGTCTTCCAGATACGCAGTATTTT. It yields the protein CASSLLYGSLPDTQYF.